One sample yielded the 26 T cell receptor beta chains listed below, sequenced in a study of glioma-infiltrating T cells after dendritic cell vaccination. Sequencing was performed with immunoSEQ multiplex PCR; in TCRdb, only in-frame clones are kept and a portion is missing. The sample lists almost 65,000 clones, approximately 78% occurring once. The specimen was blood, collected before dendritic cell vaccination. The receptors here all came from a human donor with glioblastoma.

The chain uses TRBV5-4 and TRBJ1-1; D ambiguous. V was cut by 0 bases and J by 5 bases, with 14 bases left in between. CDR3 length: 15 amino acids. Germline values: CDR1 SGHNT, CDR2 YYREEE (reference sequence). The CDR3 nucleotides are TGTGCCAGCAGCTTGGGGCCCGCGTGGAGGACTGAAGCTTTCTTT. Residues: CASSLGPAWRTEAFF.

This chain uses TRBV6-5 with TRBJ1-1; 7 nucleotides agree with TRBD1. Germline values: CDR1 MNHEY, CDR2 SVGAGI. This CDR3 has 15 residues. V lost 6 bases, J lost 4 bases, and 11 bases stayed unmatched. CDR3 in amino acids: CASSRTLQGGTEAFF. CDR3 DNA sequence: TGTGCCAGCAGCCGCACACTTCAGGGGGGCACTGAAGCTTTCTTT.

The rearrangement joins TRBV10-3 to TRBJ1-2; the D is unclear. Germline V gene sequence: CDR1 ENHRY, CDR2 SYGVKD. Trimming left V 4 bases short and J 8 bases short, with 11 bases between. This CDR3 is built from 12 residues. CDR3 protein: CAISGVSRGYTF. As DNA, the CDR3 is TGTGCCATCAGTGGCGTTTCCCGCGGCTACACCTTC.

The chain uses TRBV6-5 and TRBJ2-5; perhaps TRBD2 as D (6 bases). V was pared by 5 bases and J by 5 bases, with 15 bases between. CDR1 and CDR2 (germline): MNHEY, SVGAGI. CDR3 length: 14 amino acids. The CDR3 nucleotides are TGTGCCAGCAGTCCGTCGGGGGTCCTCGAGACCCAGTACTTC. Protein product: CASSPSGVLETQYF.

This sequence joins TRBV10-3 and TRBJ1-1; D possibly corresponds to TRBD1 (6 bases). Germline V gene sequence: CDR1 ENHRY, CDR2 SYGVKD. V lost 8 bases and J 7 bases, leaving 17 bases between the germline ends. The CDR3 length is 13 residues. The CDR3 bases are TGTGCCATCGCTCCAGGGGAGGGGGTTGAAGCTTTCTTT. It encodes CAIAPGEGVEAFF.

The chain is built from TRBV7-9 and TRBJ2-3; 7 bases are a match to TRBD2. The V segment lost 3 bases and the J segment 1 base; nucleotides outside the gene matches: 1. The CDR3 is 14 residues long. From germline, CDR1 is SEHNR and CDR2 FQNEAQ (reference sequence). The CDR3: CASSFSGGTDTQYF. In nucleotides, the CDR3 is TGTGCCAGCAGCTTCAGCGGGGGCACAGATACGCAGTATTTT.

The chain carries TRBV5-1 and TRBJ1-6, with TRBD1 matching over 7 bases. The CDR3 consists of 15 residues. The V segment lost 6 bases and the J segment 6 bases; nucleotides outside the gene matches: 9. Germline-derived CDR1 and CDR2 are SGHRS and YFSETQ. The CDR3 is CASTRGPGSNSPLHF. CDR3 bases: TGCGCCAGCACGAGGGGGCCAGGGAGTAATTCACCCCTCCACTTT.

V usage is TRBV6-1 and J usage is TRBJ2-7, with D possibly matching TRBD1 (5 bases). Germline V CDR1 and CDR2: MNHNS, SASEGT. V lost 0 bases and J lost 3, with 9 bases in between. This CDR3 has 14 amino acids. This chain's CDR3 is CASSEAGHYYEQYF. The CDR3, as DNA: TGTGCCAGCAGTGAAGCGGGGCACTACTACGAGCAGTACTTC.

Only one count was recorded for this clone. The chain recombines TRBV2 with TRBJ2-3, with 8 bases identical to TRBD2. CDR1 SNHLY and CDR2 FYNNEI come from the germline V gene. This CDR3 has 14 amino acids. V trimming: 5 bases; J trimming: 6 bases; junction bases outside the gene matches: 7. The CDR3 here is CASSKGGGRDTQYF. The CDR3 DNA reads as TGTGCCAGCAGTAAAGGTGGCGGGAGGGATACGCAGTATTTT.

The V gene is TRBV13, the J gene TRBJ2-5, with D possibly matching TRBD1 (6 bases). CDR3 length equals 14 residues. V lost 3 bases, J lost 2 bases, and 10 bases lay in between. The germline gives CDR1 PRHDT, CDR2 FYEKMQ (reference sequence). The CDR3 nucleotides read TGTGCCAGCAGCTTCAGCAGGGGACAAGAGACCCAGTACTTC. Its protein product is CASSFSRGQETQYF.

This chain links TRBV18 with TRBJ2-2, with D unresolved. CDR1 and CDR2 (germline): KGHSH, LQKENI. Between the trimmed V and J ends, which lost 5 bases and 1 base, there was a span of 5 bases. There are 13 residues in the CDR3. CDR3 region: CASSGQNTGELFF. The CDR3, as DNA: TGTGCCAGCTCAGGGCAGAACACCGGGGAGCTGTTTTTT.

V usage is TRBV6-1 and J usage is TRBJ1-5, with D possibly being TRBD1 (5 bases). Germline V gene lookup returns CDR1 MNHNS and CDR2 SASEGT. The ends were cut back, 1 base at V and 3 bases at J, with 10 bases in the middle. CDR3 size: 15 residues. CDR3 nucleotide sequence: TGTGCCAGCAGTGAAGGCAGGGCCCCCAATCAGCCCCAGCATTTT. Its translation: CASSEGRAPNQPQHF.

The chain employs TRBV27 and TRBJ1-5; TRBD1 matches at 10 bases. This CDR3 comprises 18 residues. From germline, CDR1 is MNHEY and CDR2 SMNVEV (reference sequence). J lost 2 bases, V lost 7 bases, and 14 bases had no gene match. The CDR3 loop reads CASTMGGQGISGNQPQHF. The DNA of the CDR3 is TGTGCCAGCACCATGGGGGGACAGGGGATCAGTGGCAATCAGCCCCAGCATTTT.

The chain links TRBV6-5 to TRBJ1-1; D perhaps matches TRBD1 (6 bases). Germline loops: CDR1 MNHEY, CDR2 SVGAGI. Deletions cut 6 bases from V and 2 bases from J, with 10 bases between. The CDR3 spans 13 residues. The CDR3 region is CASSWDTNTEAFF. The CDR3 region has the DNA TGTGCCAGCAGCTGGGACACCAACACTGAAGCTTTCTTT.

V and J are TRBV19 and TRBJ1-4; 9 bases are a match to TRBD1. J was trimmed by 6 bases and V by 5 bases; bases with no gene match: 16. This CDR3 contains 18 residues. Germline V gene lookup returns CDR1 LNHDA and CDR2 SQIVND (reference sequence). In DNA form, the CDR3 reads TGTGCCAGTAGTTCATCCTCCATCCTCGGGACAGGGTATGAAAAACTGTTTTTT. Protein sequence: CASSSSSILGTGYEKLFF.

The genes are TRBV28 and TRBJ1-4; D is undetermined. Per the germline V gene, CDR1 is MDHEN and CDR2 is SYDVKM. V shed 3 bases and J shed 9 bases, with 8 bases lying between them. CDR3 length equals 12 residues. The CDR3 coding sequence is TGTGCCAGCAGTTTTTCCGGTCAAAAACTGTTTTTT. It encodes CASSFSGQKLFF.

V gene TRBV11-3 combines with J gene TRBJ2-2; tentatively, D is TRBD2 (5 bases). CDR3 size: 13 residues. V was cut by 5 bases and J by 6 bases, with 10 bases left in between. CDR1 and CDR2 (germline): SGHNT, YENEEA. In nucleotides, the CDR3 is TGTGCCAGCAGCCACCCCGGGGCCGGGGAGCTGTTTTTT. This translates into CASSHPGAGELFF.

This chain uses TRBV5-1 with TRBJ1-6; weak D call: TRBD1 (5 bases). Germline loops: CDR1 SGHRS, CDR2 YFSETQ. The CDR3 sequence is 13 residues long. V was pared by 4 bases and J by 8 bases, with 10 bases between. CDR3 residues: CASSTWGDSPLHF. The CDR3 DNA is TGCGCCAGCAGCACTTGGGGGGATTCACCCCTCCACTTT.

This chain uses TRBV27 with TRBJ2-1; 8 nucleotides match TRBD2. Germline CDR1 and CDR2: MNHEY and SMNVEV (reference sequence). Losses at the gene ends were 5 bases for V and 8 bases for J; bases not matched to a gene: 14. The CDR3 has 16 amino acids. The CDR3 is CASSPRSSGVWDEQFF. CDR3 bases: TGTGCCAGCAGTCCCCGTAGTAGCGGGGTATGGGATGAGCAGTTCTTC.

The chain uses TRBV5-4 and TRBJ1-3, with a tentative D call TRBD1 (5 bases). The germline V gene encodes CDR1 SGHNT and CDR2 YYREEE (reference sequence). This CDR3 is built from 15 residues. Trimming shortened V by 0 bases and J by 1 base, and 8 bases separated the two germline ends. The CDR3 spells CASSLGGNSGNTIYF. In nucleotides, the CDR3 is TGTGCCAGCAGCTTGGGGGGCAATTCTGGAAACACCATATATTTT.

CDR3 loop: CASSLRTAYEQYF. The CDR3 nucleotides are TGCGCCAGCAGCCTCCGGACAGCCTACGAGCAGTACTTC. The chain employs TRBV4-1 and TRBJ2-5; a possible D gene is TRBD1 (6 bases). With the DNA end fitting TRBJ2-7 better, the J assignment may be wrong. The CDR3 sequence is 13 residues long. Germline-derived CDR1 and CDR2 are MGHRA and YSYEKL.

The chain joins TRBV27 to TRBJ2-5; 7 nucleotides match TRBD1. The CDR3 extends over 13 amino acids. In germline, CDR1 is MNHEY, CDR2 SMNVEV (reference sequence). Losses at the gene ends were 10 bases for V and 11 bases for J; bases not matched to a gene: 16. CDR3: CATAATGPFGQYF. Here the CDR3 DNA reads TGTGCCACCGCTGCGACAGGGCCTTTCGGGCAGTACTTC.

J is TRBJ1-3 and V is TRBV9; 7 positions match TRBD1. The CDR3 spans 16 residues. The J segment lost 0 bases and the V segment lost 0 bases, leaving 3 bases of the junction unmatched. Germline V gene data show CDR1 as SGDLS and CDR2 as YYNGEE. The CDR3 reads CASSVEGADSGNTIYF. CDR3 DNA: TGTGCCAGCAGCGTAGAGGGGGCTGACTCTGGAAACACCATATATTTT. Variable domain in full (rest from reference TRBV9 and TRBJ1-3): DSGVTQTPKHLITATGQRVTLRCSPRSGDLSVYWYQQSLDQGLQFLIQYYNGEERAKGNILERFSAQQFPDLHSELNLSSLELGDSALYFCASSVEGADSGNTIYFGEGSWLTVV.

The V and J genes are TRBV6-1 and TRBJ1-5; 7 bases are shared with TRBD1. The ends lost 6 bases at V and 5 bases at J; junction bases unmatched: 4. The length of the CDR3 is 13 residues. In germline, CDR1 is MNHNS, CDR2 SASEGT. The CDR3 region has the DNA TGTGCCAGCAGCCCTGGACAGGATCAGCCCCAGCATTTT. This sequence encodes CASSPGQDQPQHF.

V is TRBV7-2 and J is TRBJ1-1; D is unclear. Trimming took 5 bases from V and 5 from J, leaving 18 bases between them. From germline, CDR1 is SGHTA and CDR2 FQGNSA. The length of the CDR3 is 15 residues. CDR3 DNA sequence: TGTGCCAGCAGCGCAGCCGGCAGGTCGGCGACTGAAGCTTTCTTT. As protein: CASSAAGRSATEAFF.

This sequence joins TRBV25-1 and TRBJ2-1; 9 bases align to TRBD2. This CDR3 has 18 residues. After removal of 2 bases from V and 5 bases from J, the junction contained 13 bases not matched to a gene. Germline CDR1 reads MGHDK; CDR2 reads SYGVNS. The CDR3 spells CASSELGLSGGPHNEQFF. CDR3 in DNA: TGTGCCAGCAGTGAACTGGGATTGAGCGGGGGGCCACACAATGAGCAGTTCTTC.